This is a list of T cell receptor beta chains from one sample in a study of beta chain features in type 1 diabetes. Using immunoSEQ multiplex PCR, the repertoire was profiled, and TCRdb retains in-frame clones only, with some absent. Found here are about 470,000 clones, 30% of them singletons; the top ten hold around 0.065%. Sequencing used naive CD4+ T cells from blood. These receptors all come from a man aged 18 to 30 in good health. The CDR3 runs from the conserved cysteine through the conserved F or W. D genes are given only for firm matches. Size is omitted from some rows. Given values are once, few, many or a class for expanded clones.

TRBV9,TRBJ2-1,NA,NA,CASSLSSSYNEQFF,TGTGCCAGCAGTTTATCGTCCTCCTACAATGAGCAGTTCTTC
TRBV10-3,TRBJ2-4,TRBD2,NA,CAISESGGEAKNIQYF,TGTGCCATCAGTGAGTCCGGGGGGGAAGCCAAAAACATTCAGTACTTC
TRBV20-1,TRBJ2-3,NA,NA,CSARPQGTQYF,TGCAGTGCTAGACCCCAGGGTACGCAGTATTTT
TRBV7-9,TRBJ2-1,TRBD2,few,CASSTEGLADEQFF,TGTGCCAGCAGCACCGAGGGACTAGCTGATGAGCAGTTCTTC
TRBV30,TRBJ1-3,TRBD1,NA,CAWSTGTANTIYF,TGTGCCTGGAGTACCGGGACAGCAAACACCATATATTTT
TRBV10-3,TRBJ2-7,NA,NA,CATHHTDSHEQYF,TGTGCCACCCACCACACGGACAGTCACGAGCAGTACTTC
TRBV30,TRBJ1-2,TRBD1,NA,CAWSVQGAHGYTF,TGTGCCTGGAGTGTTCAGGGGGCCCATGGCTACACCTTC
TRBV20-1,TRBJ2-7,NA,NA,CSASNSEEQYF,TGCAGTGCTAGTAATAGCGAGGAGCAGTACTTC
TRBV9,TRBJ1-3,NA,NA,CASSVGGPGNTIYF,TGTGCCAGCAGCGTCGGGGGGCCAGGAAACACCATATATTTT
TRBV29-1,TRBJ2-3,TRBD1,NA,CSVEEGQGIVDTQYF,TGCAGCGTTGAAGAGGGACAGGGGATTGTAGATACGCAGTATTTT
TRBV5-6,TRBJ1-4,NA,NA,CASTTSPRDEKLFF,TGTGCCAGCACCACATCCCCCAGGGATGAAAAACTGTTTTTT
TRBV29-1,TRBJ2-5,NA,few,CSVEPRTEGPGMAQYF,TGCAGCGTGGAACCTCGGACAGAAGGCCCAGGCATGGCCCAGTACTTC
TRBV28,TRBJ2-3,NA,few,CASSTRGDTQYF,TGTGCCAGCAGTACGCGCGGAGATACGCAGTATTTT
TRBV18,TRBJ2-6,NA,few,CASSPPIGRSGANVLTF,TGTGCCAGCTCACCACCTATAGGCCGCTCTGGGGCCAACGTCCTGACTTTC
TRBV6-6,TRBJ2-3,NA,NA,CASSSSVDTQYF,TGTGCCAGCAGTTCCTCAGTGGATACGCAGTATTTT
TRBV29-1,TRBJ2-7,TRBD1,NA,CSGGTGPEQYF,TGCAGCGGCGGGACAGGGCCCGAGCAGTACTTC
TRBV30,TRBJ2-1,TRBD2,few,CAWNRAGGYNEQFF,TGTGCCTGGAATAGAGCGGGAGGATACAATGAGCAGTTCTTC
TRBV4-1,TRBJ2-2,TRBD1,NA,CASSARQGPNTGELFF,TGCGCCAGCAGCGCCCGACAGGGCCCCAACACCGGGGAGCTGTTTTTT
TRBV2,TRBJ2-2,NA,NA,CARPTGSTGELFF,TGTGCCAGACCTACAGGGAGCACCGGGGAGCTGTTTTTT
TRBV30,TRBJ2-3,TRBD2,NA,CAWSNGLAGVGDTQYF,TGTGCCTGGAGTAACGGACTAGCGGGAGTGGGAGATACGCAGTATTTT
TRBV7-9,TRBJ1-5,NA,few,CASSGGGSPNQPQHF,TGTGCCAGCAGCGGAGGGGGATCCCCTAATCAGCCCCAGCATTTT
TRBV27,TRBJ2-7,TRBD2,few,CASSRTSGTYEQYF,TGTGCCAGCAGTAGGACTAGCGGGACCTACGAGCAGTACTTC
TRBV7-2,TRBJ2-7,TRBD2,few,CASSLETGRPTYEQYF,TGTGCCAGCAGCTTAGAGACCGGGAGGCCAACCTACGAGCAGTACTTC
TRBV9,TRBJ2-7,NA,few,CASSGQAGDYEQYF,TGTGCCAGCAGCGGACAGGCAGGGGATTACGAGCAGTACTTC
TRBV5-6,TRBJ1-1,NA,few,CASRLFTPPGGTEAFF,TGTGCCAGCAGATTATTCACCCCACCCGGGGGCACTGAAGCTTTCTTT
TRBV7-6,TRBJ2-7,NA,NA,CASSLGGPSYEQYF,TGTGCCAGCAGCTTAGGAGGCCCGAGCTACGAGCAGTACTTC
TRBV29-1,TRBJ1-2,NA,few,CSVQAGANYGYTF,TGCAGCGTCCAGGCGGGGGCGAACTATGGCTACACCTTC
TRBV10-3,TRBJ2-1,TRBD2,NA,CAISGTSGNEQFF,TGTGCCATCAGTGGGACTAGTGGCAATGAGCAGTTCTTC
TRBV11-1,TRBJ2-7,NA,NA,CASSPDPRTSYEQYF,TGTGCCAGCAGCCCGGACCCCAGGACTTCCTACGAGCAGTACTTC
TRBV5-1,TRBJ2-1,TRBD2,NA,CASSLGREGEQFF,TGCGCCAGCAGCTTGGGGCGGGAGGGTGAGCAGTTCTTC
TRBV2,TRBJ1-1,NA,NA,CASSEFVGENTEAFF,TGTGCCAGCAGTGAATTTGTTGGGGAGAACACTGAAGCTTTCTTT
TRBV30,TRBJ2-7,TRBD2,NA,CAWRHGGRDQQYF,TGTGCCTGGAGACACGGCGGGAGGGACCAGCAGTACTTC
TRBV6-1,TRBJ2-1,NA,NA,CASSFSLGDEQFF,TGTGCCAGCAGTTTCTCCCTTGGGGATGAGCAGTTCTTC
TRBV4-1,TRBJ2-7,NA,few,CASSQDAGLSYEQYF,TGCGCCAGCAGCCAAGATGCGGGGCTCTCCTACGAGCAGTACTTC
TRBV5-4,TRBJ2-1,TRBD2,NA,CASSPGTSGGYNEQFF,TGTGCCAGCAGCCCCGGGACTAGCGGGGGATACAATGAGCAGTTCTTC
TRBV29-1,TRBJ1-2,NA,few,CSVGEGTSYYGYTF,TGCAGCGTTGGTGAAGGGACTTCGTACTATGGCTACACCTTC
TRBV5-4,TRBJ2-3,NA,NA,CASTLQTGWRTDTQYF,TGTGCCAGCACCCTACAGACAGGCTGGAGGACAGATACGCAGTATTTT
TRBV30,TRBJ2-2,NA,NA,CAWRRMAYNTGELFF,TGTGCCTGGAGGAGGATGGCATATAACACCGGGGAGCTGTTTTTT
TRBV4-1,TRBJ2-2,NA,few,CASSQGGERELFF,TGCGCCAGCAGCCAAGGAGGGGAACGGGAGCTGTTTTTT
TRBV6-1,TRBJ2-7,TRBD2,NA,CASRPSGQYEQYF,TGTGCCAGCAGGCCTAGCGGGCAGTACGAGCAGTACTTC
TRBV29-1,TRBJ1-2,NA,NA,CSVEDHLNYGYTF,TGCAGCGTTGAAGATCACCTTAACTATGGCTACACCTTC
TRBV5-1,TRBJ2-2,NA,few,CASRGAANTGELFF,TGCGCCAGCCGGGGGGCCGCGAACACCGGGGAGCTGTTTTTT
TRBV10-3,TRBJ2-1,NA,NA,CAISEVTDNEQFF,TGTGCCATCAGTGAAGTGACGGACAATGAGCAGTTCTTC
TRBV30,TRBJ1-4,TRBD1,few,CAWGTGQRTTNEKLFF,TGTGCCTGGGGGACAGGGCAGAGAACAACTAATGAAAAACTGTTTTTT